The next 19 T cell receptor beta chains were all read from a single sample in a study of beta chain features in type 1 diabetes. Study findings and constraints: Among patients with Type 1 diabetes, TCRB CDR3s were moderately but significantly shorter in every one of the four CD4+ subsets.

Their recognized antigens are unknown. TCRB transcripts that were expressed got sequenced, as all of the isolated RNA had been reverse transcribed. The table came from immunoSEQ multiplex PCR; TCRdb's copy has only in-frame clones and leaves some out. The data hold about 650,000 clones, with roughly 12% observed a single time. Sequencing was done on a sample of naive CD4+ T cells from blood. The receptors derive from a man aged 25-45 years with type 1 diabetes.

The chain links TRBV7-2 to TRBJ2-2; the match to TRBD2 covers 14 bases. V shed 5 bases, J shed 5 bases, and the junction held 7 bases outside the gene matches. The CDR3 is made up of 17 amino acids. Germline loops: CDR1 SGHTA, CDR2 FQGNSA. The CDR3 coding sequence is TGTGCCAGCAGCCGGGGACTAGCGGGGGCAGGAACCGGGGAGCTGTTTTTT. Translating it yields CASSRGLAGAGTGELFF.

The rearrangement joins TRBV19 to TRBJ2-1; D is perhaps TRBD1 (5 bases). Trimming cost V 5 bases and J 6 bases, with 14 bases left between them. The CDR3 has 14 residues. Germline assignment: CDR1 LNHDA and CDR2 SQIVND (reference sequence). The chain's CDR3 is CASSQGYSANEQFF. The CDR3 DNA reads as TGTGCCAGTAGTCAGGGTTACTCGGCCAATGAGCAGTTCTTC.

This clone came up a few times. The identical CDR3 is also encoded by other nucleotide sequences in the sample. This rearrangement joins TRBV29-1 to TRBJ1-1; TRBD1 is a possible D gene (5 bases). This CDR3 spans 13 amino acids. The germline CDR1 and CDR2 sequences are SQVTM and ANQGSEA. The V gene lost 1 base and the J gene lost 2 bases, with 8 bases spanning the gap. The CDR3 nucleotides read TGCAGCGTTGAAGGCAGGGTCAACACTGAAGCTTTCTTT. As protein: CSVEGRVNTEAFF.

CDR3: CASSVDRGDQPQHF. The CDR3 coding sequence is TGTGCCAGCAGCGTTGACAGGGGGGATCAGCCCCAGCATTTT. The chain uses TRBV9 and TRBJ1-5, with 9 bases lining up with TRBD1. The CDR3 runs to 14 residues. J was trimmed by 5 bases and V by 2 bases; bases with no gene match: 2. The germline V gene has CDR1 SGDLS and CDR2 YYNGEE. Filled out from reference TRBV9 and TRBJ1-5, the complete variable domain reads DSGVTQTPKHLITATGQRVTLRCSPRSGDLSVYWYQQSLDQGLQFLIQYYNGEERAKGNILERFSAQQFPDLHSELNLSSLELGDSALYFCASSVDRGDQPQHFGDGTRLSIL.

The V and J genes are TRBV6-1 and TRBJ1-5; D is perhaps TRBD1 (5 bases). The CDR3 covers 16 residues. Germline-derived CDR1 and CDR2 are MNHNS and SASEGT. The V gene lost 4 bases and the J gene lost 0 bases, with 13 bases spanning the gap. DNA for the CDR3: TGTGCCAGCAGTGTGTTTGAGGGGAGTAGCAATCAGCCCCAGCATTTT. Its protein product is CASSVFEGSSNQPQHF.

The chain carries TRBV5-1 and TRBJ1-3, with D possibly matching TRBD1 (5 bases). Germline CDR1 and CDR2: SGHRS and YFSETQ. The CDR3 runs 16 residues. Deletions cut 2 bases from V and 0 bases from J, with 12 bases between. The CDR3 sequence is CASSLRQWTSGNTIYF. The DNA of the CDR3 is TGCGCCAGCAGCTTACGACAGTGGACCTCTGGAAACACCATATATTTT. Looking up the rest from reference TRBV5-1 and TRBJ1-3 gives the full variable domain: KAGVTQTPRYLIKTRGQQVTLSCSPISGHRSVSWYQQTPGQGLQFLFEYFSETQRNKGNFPGRFSGRQFSNSRSEMNVSTLELGDSALYLCASSLRQWTSGNTIYFGEGSWLTVV.

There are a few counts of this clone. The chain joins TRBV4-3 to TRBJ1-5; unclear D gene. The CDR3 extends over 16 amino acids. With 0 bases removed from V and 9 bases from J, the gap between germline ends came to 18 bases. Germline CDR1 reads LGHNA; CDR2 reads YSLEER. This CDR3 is CASSQDFVRRLWPQHF. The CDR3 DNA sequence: TGCGCCAGCAGCCAAGATTTCGTTAGGCGTCTTTGGCCCCAGCATTTT.

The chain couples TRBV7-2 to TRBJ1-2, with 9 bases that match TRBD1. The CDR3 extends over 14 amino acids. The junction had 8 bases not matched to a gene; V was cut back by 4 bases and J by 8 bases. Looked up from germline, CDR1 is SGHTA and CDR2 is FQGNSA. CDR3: CASSSTQGARGYTF. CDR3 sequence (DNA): TGTGCCAGCAGCTCCACACAGGGGGCGAGGGGCTACACCTTC. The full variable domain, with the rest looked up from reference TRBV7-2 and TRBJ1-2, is GAGVSQSPSNKVTEKGKDVELRCDPISGHTALYWYRQSLGQGLEFLIYFQGNSAPDKSGLPSDRFSAERTGGSVSTLTIQRTQQEDSAVYLCASSSTQGARGYTFGSGTRLTVV.

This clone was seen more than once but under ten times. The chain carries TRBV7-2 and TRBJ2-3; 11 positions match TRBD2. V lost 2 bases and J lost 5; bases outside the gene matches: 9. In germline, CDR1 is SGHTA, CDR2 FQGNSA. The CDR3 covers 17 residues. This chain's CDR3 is CASSLNSGGAGLDTQYF. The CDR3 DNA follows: TGTGCCAGCAGCTTAAATAGCGGGGGGGCCGGGTTAGATACGCAGTATTTT.

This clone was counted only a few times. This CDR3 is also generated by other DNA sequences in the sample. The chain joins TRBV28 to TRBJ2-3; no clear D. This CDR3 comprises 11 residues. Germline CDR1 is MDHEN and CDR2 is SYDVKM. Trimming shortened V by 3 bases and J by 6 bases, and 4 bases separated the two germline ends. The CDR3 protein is CASSFTDTQYF. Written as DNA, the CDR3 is TGTGCCAGCAGTTTCACTGATACGCAGTATTTT.

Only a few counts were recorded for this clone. Here the CDR3 DNA reads TGTGCCAGCAGCCCAACCCACGGGGGGCGGGATACGCAGTATTTT. This sequence encodes CASSPTHGGRDTQYF. The rearrangement uses TRBV7-3 and TRBJ2-3; the D gene is possibly TRBD2 (7 bases). The germline V and J ends were trimmed by 5 bases and 6 bases, with 18 bases remaining between them. There are 15 residues in the CDR3. Germline CDR1 is SGHTA and CDR2 is FQGTGA.

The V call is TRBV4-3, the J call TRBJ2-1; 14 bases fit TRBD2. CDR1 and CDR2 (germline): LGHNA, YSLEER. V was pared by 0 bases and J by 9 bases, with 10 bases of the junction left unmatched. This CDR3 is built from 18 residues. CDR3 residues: CASSQDPGLAGADSEQFF. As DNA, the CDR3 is TGCGCCAGCAGCCAAGATCCGGGACTAGCGGGGGCCGATAGTGAGCAGTTCTTC.

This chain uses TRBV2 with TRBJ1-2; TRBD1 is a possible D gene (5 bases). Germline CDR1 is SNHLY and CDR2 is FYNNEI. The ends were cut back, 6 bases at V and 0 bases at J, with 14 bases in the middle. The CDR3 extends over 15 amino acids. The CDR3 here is CASRSAGQANYGYTF. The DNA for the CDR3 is TGTGCCAGCAGATCTGCGGGGCAAGCTAACTATGGCTACACCTTC.

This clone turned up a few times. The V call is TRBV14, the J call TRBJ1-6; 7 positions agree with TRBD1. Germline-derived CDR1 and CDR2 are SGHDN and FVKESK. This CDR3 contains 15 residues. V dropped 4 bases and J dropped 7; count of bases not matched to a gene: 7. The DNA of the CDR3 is TGTGCCAGCAGCCGAGTCCCGGGACAGAATTCACCCCTCCACTTT. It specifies CASSRVPGQNSPLHF.

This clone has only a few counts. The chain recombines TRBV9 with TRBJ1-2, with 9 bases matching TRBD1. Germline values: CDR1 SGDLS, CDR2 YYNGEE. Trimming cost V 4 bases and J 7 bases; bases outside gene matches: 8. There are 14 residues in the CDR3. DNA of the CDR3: TGTGCCAGCAGCCCCGAAGGGACAGGGTTTGGCTACACCTTC. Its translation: CASSPEGTGFGYTF.

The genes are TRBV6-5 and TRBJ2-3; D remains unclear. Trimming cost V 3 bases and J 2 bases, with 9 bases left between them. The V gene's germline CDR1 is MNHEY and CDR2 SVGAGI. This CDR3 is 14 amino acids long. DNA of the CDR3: TGTGCCAGCAGTTATGGTCGGCCCACAGATACGCAGTATTTT. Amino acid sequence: CASSYGRPTDTQYF.

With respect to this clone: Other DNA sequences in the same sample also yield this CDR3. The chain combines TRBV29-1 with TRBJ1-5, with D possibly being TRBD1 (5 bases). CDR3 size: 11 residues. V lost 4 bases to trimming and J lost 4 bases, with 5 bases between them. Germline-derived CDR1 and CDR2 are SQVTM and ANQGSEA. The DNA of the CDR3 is TGCAGCGTTGGGGGGAATCAGCCCCAGCATTTT. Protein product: CSVGGNQPQHF.

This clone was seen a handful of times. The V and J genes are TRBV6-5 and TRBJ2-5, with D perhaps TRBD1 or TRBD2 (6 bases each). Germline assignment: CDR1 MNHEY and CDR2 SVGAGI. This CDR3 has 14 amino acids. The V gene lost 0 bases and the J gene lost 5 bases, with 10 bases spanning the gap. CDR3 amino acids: CASSYSTGAETQYF. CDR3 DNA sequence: TGTGCCAGCAGTTACTCGACGGGGGCCGAGACCCAGTACTTC.

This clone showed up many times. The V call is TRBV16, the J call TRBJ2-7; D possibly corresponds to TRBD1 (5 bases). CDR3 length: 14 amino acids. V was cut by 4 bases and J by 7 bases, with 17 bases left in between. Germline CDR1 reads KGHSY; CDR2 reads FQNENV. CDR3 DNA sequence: TGTGCCAGCAGCCTAACCTCCGACAGTTCGGAGCAGTACTTC. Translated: CASSLTSDSSEQYF.